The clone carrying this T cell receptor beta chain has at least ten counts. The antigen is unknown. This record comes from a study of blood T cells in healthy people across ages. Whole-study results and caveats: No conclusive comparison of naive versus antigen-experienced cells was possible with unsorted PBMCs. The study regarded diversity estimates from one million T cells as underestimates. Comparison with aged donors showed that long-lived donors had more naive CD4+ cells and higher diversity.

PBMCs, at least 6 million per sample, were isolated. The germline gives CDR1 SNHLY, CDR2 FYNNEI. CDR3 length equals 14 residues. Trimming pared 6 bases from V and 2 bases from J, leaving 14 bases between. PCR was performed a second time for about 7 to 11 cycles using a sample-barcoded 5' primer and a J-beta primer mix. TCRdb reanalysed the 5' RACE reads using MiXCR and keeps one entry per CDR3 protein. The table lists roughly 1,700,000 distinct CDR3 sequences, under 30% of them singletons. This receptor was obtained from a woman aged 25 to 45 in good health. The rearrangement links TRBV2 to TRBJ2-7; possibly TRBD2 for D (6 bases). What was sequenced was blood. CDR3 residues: CASRPGLGTYEQYF. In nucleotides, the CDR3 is TGTGCCAGCAGGCCGGGACTCGGAACCTACGAGCAGTACTTC. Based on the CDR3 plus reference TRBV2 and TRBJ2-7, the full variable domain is EPEVTQTPSHQVTQMGQEVILRCVPISNHLYFYWYRQILGQKVEFLVSFYNNEISEKSEIFDDQFSVERPDGSNFTLKIRSTKLEDSAMYFCASRPGLGTYEQYFGPGTRLTVT.